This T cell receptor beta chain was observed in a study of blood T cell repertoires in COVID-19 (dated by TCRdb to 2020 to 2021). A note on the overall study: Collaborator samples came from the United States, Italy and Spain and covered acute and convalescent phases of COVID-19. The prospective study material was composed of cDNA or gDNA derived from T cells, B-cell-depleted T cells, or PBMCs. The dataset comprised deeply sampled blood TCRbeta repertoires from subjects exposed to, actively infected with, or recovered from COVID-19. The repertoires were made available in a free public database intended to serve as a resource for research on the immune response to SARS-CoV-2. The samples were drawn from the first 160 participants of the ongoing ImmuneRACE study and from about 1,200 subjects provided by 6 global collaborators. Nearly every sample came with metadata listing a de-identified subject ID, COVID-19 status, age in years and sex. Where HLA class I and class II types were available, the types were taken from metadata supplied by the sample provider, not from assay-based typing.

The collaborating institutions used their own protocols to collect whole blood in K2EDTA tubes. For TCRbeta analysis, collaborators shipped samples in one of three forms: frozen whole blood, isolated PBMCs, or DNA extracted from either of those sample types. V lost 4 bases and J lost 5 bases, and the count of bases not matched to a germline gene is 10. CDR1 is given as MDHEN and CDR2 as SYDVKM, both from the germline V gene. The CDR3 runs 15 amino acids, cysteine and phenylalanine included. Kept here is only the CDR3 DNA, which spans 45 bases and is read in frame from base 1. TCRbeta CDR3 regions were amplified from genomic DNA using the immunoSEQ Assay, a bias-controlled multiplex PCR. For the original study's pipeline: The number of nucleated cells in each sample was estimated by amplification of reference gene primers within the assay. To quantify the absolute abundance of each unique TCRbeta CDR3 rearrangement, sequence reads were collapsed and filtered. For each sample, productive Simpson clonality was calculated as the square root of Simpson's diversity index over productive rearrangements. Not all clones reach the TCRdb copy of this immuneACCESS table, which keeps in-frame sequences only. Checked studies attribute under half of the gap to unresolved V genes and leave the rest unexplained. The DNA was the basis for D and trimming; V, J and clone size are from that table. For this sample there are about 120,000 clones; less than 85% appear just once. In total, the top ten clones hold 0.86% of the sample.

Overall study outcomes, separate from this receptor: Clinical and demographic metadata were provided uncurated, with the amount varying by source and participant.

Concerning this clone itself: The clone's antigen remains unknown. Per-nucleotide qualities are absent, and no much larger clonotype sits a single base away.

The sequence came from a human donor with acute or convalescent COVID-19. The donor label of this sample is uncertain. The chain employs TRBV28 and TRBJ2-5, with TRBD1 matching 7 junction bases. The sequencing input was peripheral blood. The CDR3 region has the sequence CASSSTQGVGETQYF. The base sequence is TGTGCCAGCAGTTCTACCCAGGGGGTAGGGGAGACCCAGTACTTC.